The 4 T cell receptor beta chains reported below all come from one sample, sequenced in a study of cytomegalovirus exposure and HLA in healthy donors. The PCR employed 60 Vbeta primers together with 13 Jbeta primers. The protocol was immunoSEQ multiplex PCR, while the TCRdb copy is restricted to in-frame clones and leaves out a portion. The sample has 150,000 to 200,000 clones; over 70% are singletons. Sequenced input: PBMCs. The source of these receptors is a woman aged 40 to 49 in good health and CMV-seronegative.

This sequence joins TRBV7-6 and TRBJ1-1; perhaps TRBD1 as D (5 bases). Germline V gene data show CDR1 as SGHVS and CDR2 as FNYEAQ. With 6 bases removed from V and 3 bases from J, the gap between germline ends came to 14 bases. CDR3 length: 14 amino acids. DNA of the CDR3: TGTGCCAGCAGTTTTTTCCAAGGGGACACTGAAGCTTTCTTT. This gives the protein CASSFFQGDTEAFF.

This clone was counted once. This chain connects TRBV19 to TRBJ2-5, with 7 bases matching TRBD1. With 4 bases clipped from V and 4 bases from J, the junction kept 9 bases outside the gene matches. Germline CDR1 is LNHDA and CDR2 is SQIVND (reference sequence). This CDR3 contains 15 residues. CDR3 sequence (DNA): TGTGCCAGTAGTACTACAGGGGATGGGGGAGAGACCCAGTACTTC. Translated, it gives CASSTTGDGGETQYF. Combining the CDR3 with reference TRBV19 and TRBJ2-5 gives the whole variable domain DGGITQSPKYLFRKEGQNVTLSCEQNLNHDAMYWYRQDPGQGLRLIYYSQIVNDFQKGDIAEGYSVSREKKESFPLTVTSAQKNPTAFYLCASSTTGDGGETQYFGPGTRLLVL.

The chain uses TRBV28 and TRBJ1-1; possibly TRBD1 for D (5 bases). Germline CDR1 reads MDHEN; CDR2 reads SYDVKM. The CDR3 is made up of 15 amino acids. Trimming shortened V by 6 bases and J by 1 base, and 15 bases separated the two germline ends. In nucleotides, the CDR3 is TGTGCCAGCAGGTTACGACAGAAGAGGAACACTGAAGCTTTCTTT. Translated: CASRLRQKRNTEAFF.

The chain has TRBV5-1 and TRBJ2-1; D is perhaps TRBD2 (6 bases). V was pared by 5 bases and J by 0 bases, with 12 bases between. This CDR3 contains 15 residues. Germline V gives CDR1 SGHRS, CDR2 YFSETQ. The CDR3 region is CASSLMGGSYNEQFF. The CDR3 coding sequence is TGCGCCAGCAGTTTGATGGGGGGCTCCTACAATGAGCAGTTCTTC.